Listed here are 2 T cell receptor beta chains from one sample, sequenced in a study of CD8+CD57+ T cells in acquired aplastic anemia. Profiling that covered TCR beta VDJ and CDR3 relied on genomic DNA as its template. TCRdb redid the calling of the reads with MiXCR, one entry per CDR3 protein. The sample consists of hundreds of thousands of distinct CDR3 sequences, about two thirds of them appearing once. The sample consisted of sorted CD4+, CD8+, or CD8+CD57+ T cells (not recorded which) from PBMCs. Every receptor here comes from a human donor in good health, serving as a control.

As DNA, the CDR3 is TGTGCCAGCAGCTCCGGGACAGGGAAAGGACAGCCCCAGCATTTT. As protein: CASSSGTGKGQPQHF. This chain joins TRBV7-6 and TRBJ1-5, with 9 bases lining up with TRBD1. Germline CDR1 reads SGHVS; CDR2 reads FNYEAQ. This CDR3 has 15 residues. Germline trimming cut 4 bases from V and 7 bases from J; bases unmatched to any gene: 8. The whole variable domain, remainder taken from reference TRBV7-6 and TRBJ1-5, is GAGVSQSPRYKVTKRGQDVALRCDPISGHVSLYWYRQALGQGPEFLTYFNYEAQQDKSGLPNDRFSAERPEGSISTLTIQRTEQRDSAMYRCASSSGTGKGQPQHFGDGTRLSIL.

The rearrangement uses TRBV7-2 and TRBJ1-1, with D uncertain. The CDR3 contains 14 residues. Germline CDR1 is SGHTA and CDR2 is FQGNSA. V lost 3 bases, J lost 2 bases, and 10 bases lay in between. The CDR3 here is CASSFDILNTEAFF. The CDR3 coding sequence is TGTGCCAGCAGCTTCGACATACTAAACACTGAAGCTTTCTTT.